The 14 T cell receptor beta chains below come from one sample, sequenced in a study of CXCR3-negative and CXCR3-positive naive CD8 T cells. General study findings and limits: For CXCR3-positive naive cells, TRB CDR3s were more hydrophobic than those of CXCR3-negative naive cells.

With UMI labels, 5' RACE was used to prepare the TRB cDNA libraries. One entry per CDR3 protein, without DNA, is what TCRdb gives after re-calling the 5' RACE reads. Recorded for this sample: about 5,300 distinct CDR3 sequences. These receptors have no known antigen. The sequencing input was naive CXCR3+ CD8+ T cells from blood. The sample's subset: CD45RO-CCR7+CD27+CD95- naive CD8+ T cells expressing CXCR3 (TNR3+). The receptors shown here come from a human donor in good health. Some clones in this sample may be carry-over from other donors' samples.

The chain is built from TRBV7-2 and TRBJ2-3. In germline, CDR1 is SGHTA, CDR2 FQGNSA. This CDR3 has 16 residues. CDR3 amino acids: CASSTGPFHPTDTQYF.

The chain carries TRBV7-9 and TRBJ1-6; TCRdb names TRBD1, which stays unverified in the absence of DNA. The CDR3 has 15 residues. CDR1 is SEHNR, CDR2 FQNEAQ, per germline (reference sequence). The CDR3: CASTTGTDYNSPLHF.

This rearrangement joins TRBV7-2 to TRBJ2-5; TCRdb selects TRBD2, and the lack of DNA leaves this call unchecked. Germline CDR1 reads SGHTA; CDR2 reads FQGNSA. This CDR3 spans 14 amino acids. CDR3 loop: CASSSREYQETQYF.

The chain is built from TRBV7-6 and TRBJ2-7; absent DNA, TCRdb's TRBD1 call cannot be checked. The CDR3 is 15 amino acids. In germline, CDR1 is SGHVS, CDR2 FNYEAQ. CDR3 protein: CASSPSTGTPHEQYF. Supplemented by reference TRBV7-6 and TRBJ2-7, the full variable domain reads GAGVSQSPRYKVTKRGQDVALRCDPISGHVSLYWYRQALGQGPEFLTYFNYEAQQDKSGLPNDRFSAERPEGSISTLTIQRTEQRDSAMYRCASSPSTGTPHEQYFGPGTRLTVT.

CDR3 in amino acids: CASSSRSQADTQYF. The chain couples TRBV11-2 to TRBJ2-3. The germline V gene encodes CDR1 SGHAT and CDR2 FQNNGV. The CDR3 sequence is 14 residues long.

This clonotype ranks as medium-sized in terms of frequency. V is TRBV5-1 and J is TRBJ2-5; TCRdb outputs TRBD2, but without DNA this stays unchecked. The CDR3 has 13 amino acids. The germline gives CDR1 SGHRS, CDR2 YFSETQ. This chain's CDR3 is CASSLGGEKTQYF.

The chain recombines TRBV6-5 with TRBJ2-2; the TRBD2 assignment by TCRdb is unverifiable without DNA. This CDR3 region has 18 residues. From germline, CDR1 is MNHEY and CDR2 SVGAGI. The CDR3: CASSFWTPSRFNTGELFF.

This clonotype is labeled medium-sized based on frequency. The chain recombines TRBV3-1 with TRBJ2-4. Looked up from germline, CDR1 is LGHDT and CDR2 is YNNKEL (reference sequence). The CDR3 sequence is 14 residues long. The CDR3 loop reads CASSQEPGDVVQYF.

The rearrangement uses TRBV3-1 and TRBJ1-4; TCRdb lists TRBD1, though no DNA is available to test this call. The CDR3 is 13 amino acids. CDR1 and CDR2 (germline): LGHDT, YNNKEL (reference sequence). The CDR3 spells CASSPRDSEKLFF.

The chain recombines TRBV6-5 with TRBJ2-7; no DNA is available, so the TRBD1 call from TCRdb remains unchecked. Looked up from germline, CDR1 is MNHEY and CDR2 is SVGAGI. The length of the CDR3 is 13 residues. The CDR3 region is CASSYFGGDEQYF.

The rearrangement joins TRBV10-3 to TRBJ2-7; TCRdb indicates TRBD2, and absent DNA this call remains unverified. This CDR3 has 13 amino acids. The germline gives CDR1 ENHRY, CDR2 SYGVKD. Here the CDR3 reads CAISEPQEGRQYF.

This sequence joins TRBV29-1 and TRBJ2-7; TCRdb's assignment of TRBD1 cannot be checked, as there is no DNA. Germline V gene sequence: CDR1 SQVTM, CDR2 ANQGSEA. The CDR3 has 14 amino acids. The CDR3 loop reads CSVGLQGLTYEQYF.

This clonotype is called medium-sized based on its frequency. This sequence joins TRBV29-1 and TRBJ2-7; as DNA is missing, the TRBD1 call by TCRdb cannot be tested. CDR1 SQVTM and CDR2 ANQGSEA come from the germline V gene. This CDR3 has 15 residues. CDR3 protein: CSAAWTEKVYYEQYF.

V is TRBV7-9 and J is TRBJ2-5; absent DNA, TCRdb's TRBD2 call cannot be checked. Germline lookup yields CDR1 SEHNR and CDR2 FQNEAQ (reference sequence). The CDR3 extends over 18 amino acids. The CDR3 is CASSFLMTSGTTQETQYF.